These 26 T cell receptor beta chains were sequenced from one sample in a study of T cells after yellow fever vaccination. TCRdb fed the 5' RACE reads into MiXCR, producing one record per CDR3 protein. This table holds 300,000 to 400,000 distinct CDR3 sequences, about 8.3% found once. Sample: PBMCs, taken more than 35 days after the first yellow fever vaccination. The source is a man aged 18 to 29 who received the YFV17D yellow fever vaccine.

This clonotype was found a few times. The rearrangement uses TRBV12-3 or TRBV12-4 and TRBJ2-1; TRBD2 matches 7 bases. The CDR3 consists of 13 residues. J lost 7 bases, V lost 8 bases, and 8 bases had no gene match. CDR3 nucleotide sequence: TGTGCCAGCTTCGAGCGGGGTGAGAATGAGCAGTTCTTC. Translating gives CASFERGENEQFF.

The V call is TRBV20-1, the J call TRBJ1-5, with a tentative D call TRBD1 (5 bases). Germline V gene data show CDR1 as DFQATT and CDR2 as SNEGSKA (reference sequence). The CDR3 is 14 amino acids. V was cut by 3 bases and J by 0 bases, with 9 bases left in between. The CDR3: CSASWQGSNQPQHF. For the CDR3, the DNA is TGCAGTGCTAGTTGGCAGGGTAGCAATCAGCCCCAGCATTTT.

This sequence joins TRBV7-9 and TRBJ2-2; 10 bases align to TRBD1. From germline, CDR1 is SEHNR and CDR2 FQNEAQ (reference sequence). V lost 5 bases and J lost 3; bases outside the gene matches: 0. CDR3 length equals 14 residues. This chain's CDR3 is CASSGQGDTGELFF. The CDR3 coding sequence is TGTGCCAGCAGCGGACAGGGGGACACCGGGGAGCTGTTTTTT.

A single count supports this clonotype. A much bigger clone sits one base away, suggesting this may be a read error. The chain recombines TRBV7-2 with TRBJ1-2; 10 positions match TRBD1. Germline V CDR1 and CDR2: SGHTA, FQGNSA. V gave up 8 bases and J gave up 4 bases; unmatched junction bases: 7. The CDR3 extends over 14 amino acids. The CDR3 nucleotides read TGTGCCAGCGGCGCCCGGGACAGGGGCTATGGCTACACCTTC. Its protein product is CASGARDRGYGYTF.

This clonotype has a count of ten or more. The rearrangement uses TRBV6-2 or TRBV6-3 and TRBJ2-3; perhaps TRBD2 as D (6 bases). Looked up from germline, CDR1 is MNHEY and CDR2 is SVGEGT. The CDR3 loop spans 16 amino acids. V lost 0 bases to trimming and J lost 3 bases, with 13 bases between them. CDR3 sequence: CASSYSTSGSTDTQYF. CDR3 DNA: TGTGCCAGCAGTTACTCGACGTCCGGGAGTACAGATACGCAGTATTTT.

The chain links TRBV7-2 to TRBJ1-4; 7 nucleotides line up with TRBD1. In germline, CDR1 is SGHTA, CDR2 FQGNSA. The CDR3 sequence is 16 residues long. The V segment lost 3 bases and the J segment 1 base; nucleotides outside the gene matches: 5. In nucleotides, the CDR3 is TGTGCCAGCAGCTTGGACAGGTTCTTAACTAATGAAAAACTGTTTTTT. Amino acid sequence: CASSLDRFLTNEKLFF.

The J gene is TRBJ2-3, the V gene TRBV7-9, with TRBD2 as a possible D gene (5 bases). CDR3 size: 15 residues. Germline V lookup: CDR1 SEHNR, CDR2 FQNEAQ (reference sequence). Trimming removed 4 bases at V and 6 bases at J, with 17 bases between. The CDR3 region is CASSYPGLLPDTQYF. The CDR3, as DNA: TGTGCCAGCAGCTACCCGGGATTGCTCCCGGATACGCAGTATTTT.

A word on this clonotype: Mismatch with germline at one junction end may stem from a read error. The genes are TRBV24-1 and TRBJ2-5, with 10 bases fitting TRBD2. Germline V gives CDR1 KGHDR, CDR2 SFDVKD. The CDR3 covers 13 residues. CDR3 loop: CATQRGGLETQNF. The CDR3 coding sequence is TGTGCCACGCAGCGGGGGGGCCTTGAGACCCAGAACTTC.

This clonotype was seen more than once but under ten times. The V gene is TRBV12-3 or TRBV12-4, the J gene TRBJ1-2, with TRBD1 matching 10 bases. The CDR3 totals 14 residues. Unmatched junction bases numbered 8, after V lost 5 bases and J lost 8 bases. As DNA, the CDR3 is TGTGCCAGCAGTCCCGGGACAGGGGCCTTCGGCTACACCTTC. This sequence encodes CASSPGTGAFGYTF.

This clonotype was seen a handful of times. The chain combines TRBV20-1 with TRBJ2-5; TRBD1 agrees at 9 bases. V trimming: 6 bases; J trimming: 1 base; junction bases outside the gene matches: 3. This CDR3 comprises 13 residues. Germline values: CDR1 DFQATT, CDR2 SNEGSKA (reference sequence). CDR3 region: CSAKTGGQETQYF. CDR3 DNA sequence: TGCAGTGCCAAGACAGGGGGCCAAGAGACCCAGTACTTC.

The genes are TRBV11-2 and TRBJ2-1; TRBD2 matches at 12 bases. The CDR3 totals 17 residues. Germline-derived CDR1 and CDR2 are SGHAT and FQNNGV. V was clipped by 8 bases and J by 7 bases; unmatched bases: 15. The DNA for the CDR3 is TGTGCCAGCGCTCAAAAAACCGGGACTAGCGGGTTGAATGAGCAGTTCTTC. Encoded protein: CASAQKTGTSGLNEQFF.

DNA for the CDR3: TGTGCCAGCAGCCCCCTGGGACAGGGCTCTCAGCCCCAGCATTTT. Translation: CASSPLGQGSQPQHF. This chain uses TRBV7-2 with TRBJ1-5; TRBD1 agrees at 9 bases. CDR1 and CDR2 (germline): SGHTA, FQGNSA. There are 15 residues in the CDR3. V lost 5 bases, J lost 6 bases, and 8 bases stayed unmatched.

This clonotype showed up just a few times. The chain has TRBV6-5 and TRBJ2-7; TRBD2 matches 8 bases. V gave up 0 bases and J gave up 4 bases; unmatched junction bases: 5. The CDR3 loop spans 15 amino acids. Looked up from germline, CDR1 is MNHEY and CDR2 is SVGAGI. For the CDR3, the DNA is TGTGCCAGCAGTTACTCGACCGGGGGGGTATACGAGCAGTACTTC. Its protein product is CASSYSTGGVYEQYF.

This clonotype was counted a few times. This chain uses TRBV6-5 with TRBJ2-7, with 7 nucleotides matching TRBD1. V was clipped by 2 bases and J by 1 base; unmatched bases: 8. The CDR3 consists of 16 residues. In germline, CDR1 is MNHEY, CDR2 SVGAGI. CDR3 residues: CASSYKTGFASYEQYF. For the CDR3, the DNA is TGTGCCAGCAGTTACAAGACAGGGTTCGCGTCCTACGAGCAGTACTTC.

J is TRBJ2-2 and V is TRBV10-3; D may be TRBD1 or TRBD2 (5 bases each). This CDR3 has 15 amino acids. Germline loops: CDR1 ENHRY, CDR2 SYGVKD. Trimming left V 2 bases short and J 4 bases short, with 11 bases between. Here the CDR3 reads CAISEVGTVTGELFF. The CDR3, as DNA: TGTGCCATCAGTGAGGTCGGGACGGTCACCGGGGAGCTGTTTTTT.

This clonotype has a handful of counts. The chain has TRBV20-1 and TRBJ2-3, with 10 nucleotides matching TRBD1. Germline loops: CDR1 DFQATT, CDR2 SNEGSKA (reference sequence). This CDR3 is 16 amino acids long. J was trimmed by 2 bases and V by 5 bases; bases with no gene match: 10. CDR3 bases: TGCAGTGCTGCACGTGAGGGACAGGGGAACACAGATACGCAGTATTTT. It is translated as CSAAREGQGNTDTQYF.

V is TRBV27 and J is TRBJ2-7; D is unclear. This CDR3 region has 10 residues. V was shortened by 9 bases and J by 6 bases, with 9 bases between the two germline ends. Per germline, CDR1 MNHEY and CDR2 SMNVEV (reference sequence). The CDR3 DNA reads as TGTGCCAGGGCCCTCTGCGAGCAGTACTTC. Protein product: CARALCEQYF.

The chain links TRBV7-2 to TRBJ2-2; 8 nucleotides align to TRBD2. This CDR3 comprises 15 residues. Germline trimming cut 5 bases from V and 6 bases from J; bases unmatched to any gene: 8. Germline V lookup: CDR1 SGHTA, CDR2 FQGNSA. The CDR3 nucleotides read TGTGCCAGCAGCCCAAGGGCGGGGGGACCCGGGGAGCTGTTTTTT. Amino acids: CASSPRAGGPGELFF.

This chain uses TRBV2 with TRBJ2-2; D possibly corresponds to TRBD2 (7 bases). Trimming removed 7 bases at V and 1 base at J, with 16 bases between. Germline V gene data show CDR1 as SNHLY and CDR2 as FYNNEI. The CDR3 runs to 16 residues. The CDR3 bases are TGTGCCAGCAAAAACGCGGGGGCGCGGAACACCGGGGAGCTGTTTTTT. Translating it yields CASKNAGARNTGELFF. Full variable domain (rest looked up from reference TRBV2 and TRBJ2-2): EPEVTQTPSHQVTQMGQEVILRCVPISNHLYFYWYRQILGQKVEFLVSFYNNEISEKSEIFDDQFSVERPDGSNFTLKIRSTKLEDSAMYFCASKNAGARNTGELFFGEGSRLTVL.

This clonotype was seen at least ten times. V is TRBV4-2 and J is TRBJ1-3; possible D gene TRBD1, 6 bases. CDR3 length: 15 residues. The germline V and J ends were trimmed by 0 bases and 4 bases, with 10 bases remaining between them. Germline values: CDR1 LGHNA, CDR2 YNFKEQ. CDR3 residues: CASSQDAGEGNTIYF. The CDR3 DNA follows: TGTGCCAGCAGCCAAGATGCAGGGGAGGGAAACACCATATATTTT.

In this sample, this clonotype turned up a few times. The CDR3 here is CASSLDRTPKLFF. CDR3 bases: TGTGCCAGCAGCTTGGATCGTACACCCAAGCTTTTCTTT. V usage is TRBV5-5 and J usage is TRBJ1-1; no definite D call. Germline-derived CDR1 and CDR2 are SGHKS and YYEKEE (reference sequence). Trimming left V 0 bases short and J 13 bases short, with 16 bases between. The CDR3 spans 13 residues.

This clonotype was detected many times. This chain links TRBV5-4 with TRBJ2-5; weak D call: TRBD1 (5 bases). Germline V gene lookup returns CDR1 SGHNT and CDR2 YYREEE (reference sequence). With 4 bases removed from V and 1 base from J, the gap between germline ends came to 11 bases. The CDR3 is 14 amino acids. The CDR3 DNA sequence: TGTGCCAGCAGCCTCACAGGAACCCAAGAGACCCAGTACTTC. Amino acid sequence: CASSLTGTQETQYF.

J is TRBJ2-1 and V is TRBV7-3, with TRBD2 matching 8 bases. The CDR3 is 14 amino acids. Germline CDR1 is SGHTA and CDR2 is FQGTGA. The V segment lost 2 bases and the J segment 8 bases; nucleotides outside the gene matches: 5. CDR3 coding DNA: TGTGCCAGCAGCTTAGCGGGGGGCGGCTATGAGCAGTTCTTC. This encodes CASSLAGGGYEQFF.

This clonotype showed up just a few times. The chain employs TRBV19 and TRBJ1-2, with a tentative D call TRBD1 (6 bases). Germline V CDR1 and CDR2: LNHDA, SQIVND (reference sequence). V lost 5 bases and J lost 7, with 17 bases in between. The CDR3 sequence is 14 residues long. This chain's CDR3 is CASSQPGAFIGYTF. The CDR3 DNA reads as TGTGCCAGTAGTCAGCCGGGGGCTTTTATTGGCTACACCTTC.

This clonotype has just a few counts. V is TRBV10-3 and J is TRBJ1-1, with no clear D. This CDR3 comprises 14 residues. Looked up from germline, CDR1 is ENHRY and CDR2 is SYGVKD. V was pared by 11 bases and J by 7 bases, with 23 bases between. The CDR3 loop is CAGRERHDRVEAFF. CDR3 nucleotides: TGTGCCGGCCGGGAGCGTCACGATCGAGTTGAAGCTTTCTTT.

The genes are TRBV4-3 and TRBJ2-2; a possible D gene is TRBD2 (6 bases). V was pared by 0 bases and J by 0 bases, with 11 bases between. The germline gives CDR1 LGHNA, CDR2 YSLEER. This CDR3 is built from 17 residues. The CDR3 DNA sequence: TGCGCCAGCAGCCAAGATCGGGGGATCCCGAACACCGGGGAGCTGTTTTTT. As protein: CASSQDRGIPNTGELFF.